This TCR beta chain was observed in a study of blood T cell repertoires in COVID-19. Here immunoSEQ multiplex PCR was the method, and the copy in TCRdb shows in-frame clones only, minus some. This sample yields 190,000 or so clones, of which 85% to 90% are seen a single time; 0.65% to 0.95% belongs to the top ten. The V segment lost 5 bases and the J segment 8 bases; nucleotides outside the gene matches: 14. The germline CDR1 and CDR2 sequences are SGHKS and YYEKEE (reference sequence). The CDR3 runs 16 residues. The receptor's source is a woman in her sixties or seventies with acute or convalescent COVID-19. The V gene is TRBV5-5, the J gene TRBJ1-2; 11 nucleotides agree with TRBD1. The sequencing input was peripheral blood. The CDR3 DNA is TGTGCCAGCAGGCTTCTTGGACAGGGGGCGTCGGGCGGCTACACCTTC. Its translation: CASRLLGQGASGGYTF. The full variable domain, in which reference TRBV5-5 and TRBJ1-2 provide the parts outside the CDR3, is DAGVTQSPTHLIKTRGQQVTLRCSPISGHKSVSWYQQVLGQGPQFIFQYYEKEERGRGNFPDRFSARQFPNYSSELNVNALLLGDSALYLCASRLLGQGASGGYTFGSGTRLTVV.